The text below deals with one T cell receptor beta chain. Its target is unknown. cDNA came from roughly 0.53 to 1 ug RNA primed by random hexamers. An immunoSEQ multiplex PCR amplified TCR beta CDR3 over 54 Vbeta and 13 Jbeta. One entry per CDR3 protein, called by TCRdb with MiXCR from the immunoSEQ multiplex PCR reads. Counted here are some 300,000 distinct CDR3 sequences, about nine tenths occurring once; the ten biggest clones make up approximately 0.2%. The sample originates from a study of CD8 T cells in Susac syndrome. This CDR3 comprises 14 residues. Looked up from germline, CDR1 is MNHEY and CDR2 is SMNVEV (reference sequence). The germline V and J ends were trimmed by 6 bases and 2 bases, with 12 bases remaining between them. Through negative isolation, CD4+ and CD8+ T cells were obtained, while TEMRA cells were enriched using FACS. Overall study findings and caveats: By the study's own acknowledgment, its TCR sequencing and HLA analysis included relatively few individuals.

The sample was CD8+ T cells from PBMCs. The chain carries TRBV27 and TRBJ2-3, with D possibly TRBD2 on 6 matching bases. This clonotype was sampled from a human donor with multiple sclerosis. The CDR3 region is CASSRLDSTDTQYF. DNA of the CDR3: TGTGCCAGCAGCCGACTAGACTCCACAGATACGCAGTATTTT.